The next 2 T cell receptor beta chains were all read from a single sample in a study of T cell clonality in common variable immunodeficiency. The method was immunoSEQ multiplex PCR; TCRdb's version includes in-frame clones alone and lacks a portion of them. The sample has tens of thousands of clones, none seen only once. Material: peripheral blood mononuclear cells. These receptors were taken from a person aged 18-70 years in good health.

This clone has a count of ten or more. The read is 3 residues too short to cover the CDR3 end, so that end is filled in from the germline J gene. V usage is TRBV14 and J usage is TRBJ1-2, with no clear D. Germline CDR1 reads SGHDN; CDR2 reads FVKESK. The CDR3 covers 12 residues. Partial CDR3 DNA: TGTGCCAGCAGCCAAGGCGGCCGGGGC. It yields the protein CASSQGGRG. The CDR3 in its entirety is CASSQGGRGYTF.

With respect to this clone: The missing CDR3 end, 3 residues past where the read stops, is filled in from the germline J gene. The chain recombines TRBV7-2 with TRBJ1-2; D may be TRBD1 (5 bases). This CDR3 has 14 residues. Germline-derived CDR1 and CDR2 are SGHTA and FQGNSA. CDR3 in amino acids: CASSLVWLGGDYTF. The DNA read from the CDR3 is TGTGCCAGCAGCTTAGTTTGGCTCGGGGGTGAC. The whole variable domain, remainder taken from reference TRBV7-2 and TRBJ1-2, is GAGVSQSPSNKVTEKGKDVELRCDPISGHTALYWYRQSLGQGLEFLIYFQGNSAPDKSGLPSDRFSAERTGGSVSTLTIQRTQQEDSAVYLCASSLVWLGGDYTFGSGTRLTVV.